This entry features one T cell receptor beta chain sequence. This specimen comes from a study of blood T cell repertoires in COVID-19. Study information: Some COVID-19 samples were acute and others convalescent; all came from the United States, Italy and Spain. Sources were T cells, B-cell-depleted T cells, or PBMCs; the material itself was cDNA or gDNA.

V was clipped by 5 bases and J by 1 base, with 14 bases between them. The CDR3 is 15 residues long. Germline assignment: CDR1 SEHNR and CDR2 FQNEAQ (reference sequence). Under the authors' procedure: Reference gene primer amplification yielded estimated nucleated cell counts. The protocol was immunoSEQ multiplex PCR, while the TCRdb copy is restricted to in-frame clones and leaves out a portion. V and J calls and clone size are copied from that table; D and trimming were computed from the DNA. The sample records 410,000 or so clones, about nine tenths being singletons. Specimen: peripheral blood. This clonotype was obtained from a woman aged 25 to 45 with active or convalescent COVID-19. This chain connects TRBV7-9 to TRBJ1-1; perhaps TRBD1 as D (5 bases). The CDR3: CASSLDSWGNTEAFF. For the CDR3, the DNA is TGTGCCAGCAGCCTCGACAGTTGGGGGAACACTGAAGCTTTCTTT.